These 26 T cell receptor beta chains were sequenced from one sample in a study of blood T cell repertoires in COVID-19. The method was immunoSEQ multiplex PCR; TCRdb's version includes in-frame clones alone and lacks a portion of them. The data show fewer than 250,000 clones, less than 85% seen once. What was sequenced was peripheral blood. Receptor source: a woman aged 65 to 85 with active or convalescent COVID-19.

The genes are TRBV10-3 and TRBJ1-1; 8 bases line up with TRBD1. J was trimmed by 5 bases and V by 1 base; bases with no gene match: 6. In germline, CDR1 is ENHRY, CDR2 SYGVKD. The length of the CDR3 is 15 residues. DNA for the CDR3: TGTGCCATCAGTGAGTACGGGACAGGCGGAACTGAAGCTTTCTTT. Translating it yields CAISEYGTGGTEAFF.

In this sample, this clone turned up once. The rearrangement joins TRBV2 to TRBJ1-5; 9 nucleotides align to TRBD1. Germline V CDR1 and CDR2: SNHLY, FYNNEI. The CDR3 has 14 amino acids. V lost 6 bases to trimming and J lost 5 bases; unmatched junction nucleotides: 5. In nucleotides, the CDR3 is TGTGCCAGCAGAAACAGGGGGCCCCATCAGCCCCAGCATTTT. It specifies CASRNRGPHQPQHF. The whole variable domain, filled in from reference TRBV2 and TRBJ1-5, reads EPEVTQTPSHQVTQMGQEVILRCVPISNHLYFYWYRQILGQKVEFLVSFYNNEISEKSEIFDDQFSVERPDGSNFTLKIRSTKLEDSAMYFCASRNRGPHQPQHFGDGTRLSIL.

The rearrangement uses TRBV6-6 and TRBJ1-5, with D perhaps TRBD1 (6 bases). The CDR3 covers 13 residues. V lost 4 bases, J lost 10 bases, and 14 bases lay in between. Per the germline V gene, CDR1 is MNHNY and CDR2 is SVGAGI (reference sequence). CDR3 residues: CASSSRGGLPQHF. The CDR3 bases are TGTGCCAGCAGTTCACGGGGGGGGCTACCCCAGCATTTT.

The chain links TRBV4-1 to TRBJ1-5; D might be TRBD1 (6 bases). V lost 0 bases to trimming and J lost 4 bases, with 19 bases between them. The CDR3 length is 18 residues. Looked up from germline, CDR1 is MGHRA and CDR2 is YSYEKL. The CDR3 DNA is TGCGCCAGCAGCCAAGACCTACCTCGGGGGGGGGCAAATCAGCCCCAGCATTTT. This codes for CASSQDLPRGGANQPQHF.

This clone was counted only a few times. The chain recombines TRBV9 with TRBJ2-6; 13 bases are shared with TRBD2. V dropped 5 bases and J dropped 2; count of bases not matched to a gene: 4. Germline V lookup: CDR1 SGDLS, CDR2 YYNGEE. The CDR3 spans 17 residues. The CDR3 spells CASSRGLAGAGANVLTF. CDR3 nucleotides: TGTGCCAGCAGTCGAGGACTAGCGGGAGCTGGGGCCAACGTCCTGACTTTC. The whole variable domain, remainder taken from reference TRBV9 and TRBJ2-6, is DSGVTQTPKHLITATGQRVTLRCSPRSGDLSVYWYQQSLDQGLQFLIQYYNGEERAKGNILERFSAQQFPDLHSELNLSSLELGDSALYFCASSRGLAGAGANVLTFGAGSRLTVL.

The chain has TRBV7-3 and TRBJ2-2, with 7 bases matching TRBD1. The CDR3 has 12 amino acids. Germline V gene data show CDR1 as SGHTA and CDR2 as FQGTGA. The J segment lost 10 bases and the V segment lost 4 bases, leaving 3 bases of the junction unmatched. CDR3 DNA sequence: TGTGCCAGCAGCTCGCAGGGGGTGGAGCTGTTTTTT. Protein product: CASSSQGVELFF.

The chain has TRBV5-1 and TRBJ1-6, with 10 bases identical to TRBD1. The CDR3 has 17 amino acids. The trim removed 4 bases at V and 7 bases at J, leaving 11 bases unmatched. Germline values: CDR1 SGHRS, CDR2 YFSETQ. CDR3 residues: CASSRDRGDLGNSPLHF. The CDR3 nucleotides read TGCGCCAGCAGCAGGGACAGGGGCGACTTGGGGAATTCACCCCTCCACTTT.

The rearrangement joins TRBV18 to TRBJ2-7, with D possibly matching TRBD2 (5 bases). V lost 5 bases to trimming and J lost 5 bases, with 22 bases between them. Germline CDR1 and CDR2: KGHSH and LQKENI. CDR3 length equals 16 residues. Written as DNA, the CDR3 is TGTGCCAGCTCAGTCCATAGGGATACTAGGGTCCACGAGCAGTACTTC. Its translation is CASSVHRDTRVHEQYF.

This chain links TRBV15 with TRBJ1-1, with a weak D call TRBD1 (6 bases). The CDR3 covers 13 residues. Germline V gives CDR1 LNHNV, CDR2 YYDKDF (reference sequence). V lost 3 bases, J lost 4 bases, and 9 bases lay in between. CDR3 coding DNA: TGTGCCACCAGCAGGCACAGGGCCACTGAAGCTTTCTTT. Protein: CATSRHRATEAFF.

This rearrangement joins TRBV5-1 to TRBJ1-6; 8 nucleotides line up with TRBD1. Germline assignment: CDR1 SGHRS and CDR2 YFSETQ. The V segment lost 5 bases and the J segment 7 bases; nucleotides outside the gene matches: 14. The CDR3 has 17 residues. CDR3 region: CASRFGRTGTKNSPLHF. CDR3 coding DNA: TGCGCCAGCAGGTTCGGCCGGACAGGGACCAAAAATTCACCCCTCCACTTT.

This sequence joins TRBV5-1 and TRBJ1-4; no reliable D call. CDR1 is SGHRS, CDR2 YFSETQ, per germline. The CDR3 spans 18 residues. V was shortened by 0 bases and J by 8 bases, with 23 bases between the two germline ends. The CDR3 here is CASSLALGRPGGREKLFF. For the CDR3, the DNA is TGCGCCAGCAGCTTGGCCCTAGGAAGGCCTGGCGGGAGAGAAAAACTGTTTTTT.

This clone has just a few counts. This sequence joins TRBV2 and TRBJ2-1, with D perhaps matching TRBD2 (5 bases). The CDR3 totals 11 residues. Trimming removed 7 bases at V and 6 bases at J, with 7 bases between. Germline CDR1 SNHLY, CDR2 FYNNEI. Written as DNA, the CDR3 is TGTGCCAGCACCAGCGGCAATGAGCAGTTCTTC. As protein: CASTSGNEQFF. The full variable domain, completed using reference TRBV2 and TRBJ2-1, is EPEVTQTPSHQVTQMGQEVILRCVPISNHLYFYWYRQILGQKVEFLVSFYNNEISEKSEIFDDQFSVERPDGSNFTLKIRSTKLEDSAMYFCASTSGNEQFFGPGTRLTVL.

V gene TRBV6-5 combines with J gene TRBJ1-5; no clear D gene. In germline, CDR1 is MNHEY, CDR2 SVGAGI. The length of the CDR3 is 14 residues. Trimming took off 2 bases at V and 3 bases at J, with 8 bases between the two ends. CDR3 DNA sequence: TGTGCCAGCAGTTACAACAGAAACAATCAGCCCCAGCATTTT. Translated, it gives CASSYNRNNQPQHF.

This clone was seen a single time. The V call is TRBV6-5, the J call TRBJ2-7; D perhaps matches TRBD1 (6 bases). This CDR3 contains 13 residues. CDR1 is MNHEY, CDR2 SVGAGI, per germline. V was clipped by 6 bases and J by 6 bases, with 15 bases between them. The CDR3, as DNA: TGTGCCAGCAGATTAGCCAGGGGTCGCGAGCAGTACTTC. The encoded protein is CASRLARGREQYF.

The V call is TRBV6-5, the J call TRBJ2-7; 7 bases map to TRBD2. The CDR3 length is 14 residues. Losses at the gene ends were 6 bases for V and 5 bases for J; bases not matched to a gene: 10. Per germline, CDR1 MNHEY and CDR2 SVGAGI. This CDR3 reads CASRIGGSFDEQYF. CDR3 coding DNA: TGTGCCAGCAGGATTGGCGGGAGTTTCGACGAGCAGTACTTC.

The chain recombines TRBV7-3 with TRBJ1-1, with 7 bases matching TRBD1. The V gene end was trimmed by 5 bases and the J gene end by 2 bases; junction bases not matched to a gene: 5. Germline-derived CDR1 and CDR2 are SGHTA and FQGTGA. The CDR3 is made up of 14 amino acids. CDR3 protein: CASSPHRGNTEAFF. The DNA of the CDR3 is TGTGCCAGCAGCCCTCACAGGGGCAACACTGAAGCTTTCTTT.

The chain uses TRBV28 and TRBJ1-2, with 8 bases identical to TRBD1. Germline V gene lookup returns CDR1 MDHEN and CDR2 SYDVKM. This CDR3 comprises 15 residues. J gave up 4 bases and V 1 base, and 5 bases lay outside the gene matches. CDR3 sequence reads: CASSLFTGGVYGYTF. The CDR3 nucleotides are TGTGCCAGCAGTTTATTTACAGGGGGAGTCTATGGCTACACCTTC.

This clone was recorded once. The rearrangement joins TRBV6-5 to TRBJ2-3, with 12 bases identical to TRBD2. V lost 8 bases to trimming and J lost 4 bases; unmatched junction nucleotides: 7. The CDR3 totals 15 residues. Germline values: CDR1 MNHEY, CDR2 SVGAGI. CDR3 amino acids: CASLRLAGGSDTQYF. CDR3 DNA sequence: TGTGCCAGCTTGAGGCTAGCGGGAGGGTCAGATACGCAGTATTTT.

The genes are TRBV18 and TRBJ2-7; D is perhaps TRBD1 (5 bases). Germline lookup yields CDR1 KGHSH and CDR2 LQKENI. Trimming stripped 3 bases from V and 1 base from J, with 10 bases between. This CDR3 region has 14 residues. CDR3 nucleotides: TGTGCCAGCTCACCTTTAGACAGTTCCTACGAGCAGTACTTC. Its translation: CASSPLDSSYEQYF. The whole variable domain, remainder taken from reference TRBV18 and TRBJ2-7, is NAGVMQNPRHLVRRRGQEARLRCSPMKGHSHVYWYRQLPEEGLKFMVYLQKENIIDESGMPKERFSAEFPKEGPSILRIQQVVRGDSAAYFCASSPLDSSYEQYFGPGTRLTVT.

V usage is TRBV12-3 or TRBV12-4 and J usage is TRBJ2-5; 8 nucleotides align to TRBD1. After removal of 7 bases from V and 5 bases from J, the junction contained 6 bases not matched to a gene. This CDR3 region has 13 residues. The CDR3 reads CASTRGLAETQYF. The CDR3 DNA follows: TGTGCCAGCACCAGGGGGCTTGCGGAGACCCAGTACTTC.

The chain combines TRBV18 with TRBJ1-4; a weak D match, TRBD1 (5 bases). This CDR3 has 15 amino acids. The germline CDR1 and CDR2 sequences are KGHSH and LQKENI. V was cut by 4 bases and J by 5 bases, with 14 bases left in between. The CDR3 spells CASSLLGPGNEKLFF. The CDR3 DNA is TGTGCCAGCTCACTTCTCGGGCCAGGGAATGAAAAACTGTTTTTT.

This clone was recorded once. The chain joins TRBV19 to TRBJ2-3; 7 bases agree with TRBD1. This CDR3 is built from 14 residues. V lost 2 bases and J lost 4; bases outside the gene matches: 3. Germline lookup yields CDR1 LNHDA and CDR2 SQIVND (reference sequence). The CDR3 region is CASSIQGVADTQYF. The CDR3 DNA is TGTGCCAGTAGTATACAGGGGGTGGCAGATACGCAGTATTTT.

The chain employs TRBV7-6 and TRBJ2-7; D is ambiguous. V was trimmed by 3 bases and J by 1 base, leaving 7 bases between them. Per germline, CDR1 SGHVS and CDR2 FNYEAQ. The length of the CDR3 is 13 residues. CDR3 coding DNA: TGTGCCAGCAGCTTTCCAGCGTCCTACGAGCAGTACTTC. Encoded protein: CASSFPASYEQYF.

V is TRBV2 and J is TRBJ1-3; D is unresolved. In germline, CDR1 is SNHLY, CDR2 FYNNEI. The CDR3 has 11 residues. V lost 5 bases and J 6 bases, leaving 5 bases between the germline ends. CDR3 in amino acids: CASSYKNTIYF. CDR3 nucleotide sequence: TGTGCCAGCAGTTACAAAAACACCATATATTTT.

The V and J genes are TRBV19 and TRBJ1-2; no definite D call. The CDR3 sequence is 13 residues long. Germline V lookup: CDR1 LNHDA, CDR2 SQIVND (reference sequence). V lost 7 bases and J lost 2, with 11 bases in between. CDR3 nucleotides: TGTGCCAGTACCCCGGGTCGGAACTATGGCTACACCTTC. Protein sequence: CASTPGRNYGYTF.

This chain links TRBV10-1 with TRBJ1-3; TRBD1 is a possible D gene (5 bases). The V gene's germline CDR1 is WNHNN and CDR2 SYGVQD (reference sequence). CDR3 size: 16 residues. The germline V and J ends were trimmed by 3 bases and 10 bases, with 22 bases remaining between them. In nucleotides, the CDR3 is TGCGCCAGCAGTGACCCGGGGACGGCCGGGGGAAGGACCATATATTTT. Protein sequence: CASSDPGTAGGRTIYF.